The present TCR beta chain was sequenced within a study of cytomegalovirus exposure and HLA in healthy donors. V was cut by 1 base and J by 6 bases, with 19 bases left in between. Per the germline V gene, CDR1 is SEHNR and CDR2 is FQNEAQ (reference sequence). This CDR3 is 17 amino acids long. Findings and caveats of the study: For cytomegalovirus status, the classifier reportedly gave diagnoses with high specificity and sensitivity.

Profiled with immunoSEQ multiplex PCR; TCRdb holds only in-frame clones, not every one. Of 110,000 or so clones in the sample, approximately 95% are singletons; the top ten hold roughly 0.66%. As regards this clone: Its antigen is undetermined.

The specimen was PBMCs. The chain is built from TRBV7-9 and TRBJ1-5, with D perhaps TRBD1 (5 bases). This receptor was identified in a young woman in good health and CMV-seronegative. The CDR3 DNA reads as TGTGCCAGCAGCTTAGGGCCAGACAGCGCCCACCTTCAGCCCCAGCATTTT. The encoded protein is CASSLGPDSAHLQPQHF.